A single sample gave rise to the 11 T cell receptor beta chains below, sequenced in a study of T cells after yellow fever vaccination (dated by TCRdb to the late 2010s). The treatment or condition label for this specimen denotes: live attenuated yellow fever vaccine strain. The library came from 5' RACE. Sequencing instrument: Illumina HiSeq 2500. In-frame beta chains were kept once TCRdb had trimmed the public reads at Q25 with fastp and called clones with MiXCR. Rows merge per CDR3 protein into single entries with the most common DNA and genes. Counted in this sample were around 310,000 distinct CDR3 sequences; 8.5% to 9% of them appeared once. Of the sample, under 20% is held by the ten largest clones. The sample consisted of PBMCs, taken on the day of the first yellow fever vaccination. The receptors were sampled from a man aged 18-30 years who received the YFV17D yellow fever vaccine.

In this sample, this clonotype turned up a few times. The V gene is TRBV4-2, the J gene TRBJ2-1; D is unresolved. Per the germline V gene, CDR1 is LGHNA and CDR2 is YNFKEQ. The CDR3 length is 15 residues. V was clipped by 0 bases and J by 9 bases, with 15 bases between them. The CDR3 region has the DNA TGTGCCAGCAGCCAAGATTGGGATAGGACCGGTGAGCAGTTCTTC. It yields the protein CASSQDWDRTGEQFF.

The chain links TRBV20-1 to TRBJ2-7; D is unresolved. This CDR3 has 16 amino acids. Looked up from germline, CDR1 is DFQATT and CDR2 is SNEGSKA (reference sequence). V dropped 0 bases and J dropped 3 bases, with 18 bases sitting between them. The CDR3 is CSARDPIPGTLYEQYF. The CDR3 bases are TGCAGTGCTAGAGATCCCATCCCAGGAACTCTCTACGAGCAGTACTTC.

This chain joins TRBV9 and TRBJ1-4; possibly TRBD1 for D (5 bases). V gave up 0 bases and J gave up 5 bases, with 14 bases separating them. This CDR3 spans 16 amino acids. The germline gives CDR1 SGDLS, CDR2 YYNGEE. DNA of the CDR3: TGTGCCAGCAGCGTAGCGACCGGGACGAAAAATGAAAAACTGTTTTTT. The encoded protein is CASSVATGTKNEKLFF.

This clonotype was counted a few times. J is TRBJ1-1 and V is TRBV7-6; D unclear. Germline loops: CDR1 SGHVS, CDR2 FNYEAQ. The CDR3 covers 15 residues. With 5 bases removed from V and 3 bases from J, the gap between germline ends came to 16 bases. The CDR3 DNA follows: TGTGCCAGCAGCGCTGGGATAGCTAGAGACACTGAAGCTTTCTTT. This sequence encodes CASSAGIARDTEAFF.

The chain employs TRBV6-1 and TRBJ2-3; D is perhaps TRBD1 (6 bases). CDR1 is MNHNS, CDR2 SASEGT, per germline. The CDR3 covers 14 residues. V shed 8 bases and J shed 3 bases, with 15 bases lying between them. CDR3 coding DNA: TGTGCCAGCGCGGATAGGACAGTAACAGATACGCAGTATTTT. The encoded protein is CASADRTVTDTQYF.

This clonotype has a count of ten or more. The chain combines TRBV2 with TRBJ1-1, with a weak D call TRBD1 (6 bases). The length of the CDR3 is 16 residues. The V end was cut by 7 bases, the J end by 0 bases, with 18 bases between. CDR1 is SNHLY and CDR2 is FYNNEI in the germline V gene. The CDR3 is CASTAWGAYMNTEAFF. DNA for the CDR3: TGTGCCAGCACTGCATGGGGGGCCTACATGAACACTGAAGCTTTCTTT.

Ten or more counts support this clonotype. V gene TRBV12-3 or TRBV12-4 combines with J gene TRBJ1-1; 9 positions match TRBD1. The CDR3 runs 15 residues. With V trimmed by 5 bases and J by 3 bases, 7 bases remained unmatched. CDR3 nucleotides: TGTGCCAGCAGTCCCGGGACAGGGTGGGACACTGAAGCTTTCTTT. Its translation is CASSPGTGWDTEAFF.

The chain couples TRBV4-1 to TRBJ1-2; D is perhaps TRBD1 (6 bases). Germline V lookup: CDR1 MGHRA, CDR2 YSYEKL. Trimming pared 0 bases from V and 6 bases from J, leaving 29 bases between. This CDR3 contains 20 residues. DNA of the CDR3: TGCGCCAGCAGCCAAGATAACAGGGTCGTCGTTTTCGATCTTGGAAATGGCTACACCTTC. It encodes CASSQDNRVVVFDLGNGYTF.

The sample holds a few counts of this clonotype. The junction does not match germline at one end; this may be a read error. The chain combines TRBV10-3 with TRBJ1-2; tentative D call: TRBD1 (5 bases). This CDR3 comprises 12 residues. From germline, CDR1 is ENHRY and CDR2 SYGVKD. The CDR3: CAIGEGDGISSF. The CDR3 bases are TGTGCCATCGGGGAAGGGGACGGTATCTCCTCTTTC.

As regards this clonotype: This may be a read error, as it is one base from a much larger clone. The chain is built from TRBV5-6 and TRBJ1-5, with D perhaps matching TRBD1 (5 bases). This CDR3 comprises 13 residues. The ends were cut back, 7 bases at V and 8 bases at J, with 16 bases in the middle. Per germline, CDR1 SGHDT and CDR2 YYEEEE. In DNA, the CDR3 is TGTGCCAGCGGCCCGGGGCAAGGGAAGCCCCAGCATTTT. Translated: CASGPGQGKPQHF. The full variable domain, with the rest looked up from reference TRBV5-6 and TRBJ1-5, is DAGVTQSPTHLIKTRGQQVTLRCSPKSGHDTVSWYQQALGQGPQFIFQYYEEEERQRGNFPDRFSGHQFPNYSSELNVNALLLGDSALYLCASGPGQGKPQHFGDGTRLSIL.

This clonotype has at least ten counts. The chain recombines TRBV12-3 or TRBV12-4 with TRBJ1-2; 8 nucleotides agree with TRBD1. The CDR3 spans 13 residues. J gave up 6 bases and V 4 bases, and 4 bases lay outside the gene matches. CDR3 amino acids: CASSSRGHDGYTF. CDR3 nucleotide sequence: TGTGCCAGCAGTTCCAGGGGGCACGATGGCTACACCTTC.